These 29 T cell receptor beta chains were all obtained from the same sample, sequenced in a study of blood T cells in healthy people across ages. A sample-barcoded 5' primer and a J-beta primer mix were used in a second PCR of about 6 to 11 cycles. Using its own MiXCR run on the 5' RACE reads, TCRdb lists one record per CDR3 protein. The table has approximately 830,000 distinct CDR3 sequences, approximately 67% seen once. The specimen sequenced was blood. The origin of the receptors is a man aged 30-40 years in good health.

CDR3: CASRGSLNEKLFF. Written as DNA, the CDR3 is TGTGCCAGCCGAGGCAGCCTTAATGAAAAACTGTTTTTT. The gene calls are TRBV6-1 and TRBJ1-4; D unclear. V lost 8 bases to trimming and J lost 4 bases, with 11 bases between them. CDR3 length: 13 residues. Germline V gene lookup returns CDR1 MNHNS and CDR2 SASEGT.

V and J are TRBV12-3 or TRBV12-4 and TRBJ2-1; no firm D call. Trimming stripped 8 bases from V and 9 bases from J, with 8 bases between. The CDR3 consists of 10 residues. The CDR3 region is CASGPREQFF. The CDR3 nucleotides are TGTGCCAGCGGACCCCGTGAGCAGTTCTTC.

The sample holds a few counts of this clonotype. The rearrangement links TRBV29-1 to TRBJ2-7; D gene ambiguous. V lost 4 bases, J lost 0 bases, and 10 bases lay in between. The CDR3 contains 13 residues. Germline loops: CDR1 SQVTM, CDR2 ANQGSEA. CDR3 DNA: TGCAGCGTTGGAGTGTTAAGCTCCTACGAGCAGTACTTC. Translated, it gives CSVGVLSSYEQYF.

This clonotype was counted between two and nine times. This chain uses TRBV7-2 with TRBJ1-2; 7 bases fit TRBD1. CDR1 and CDR2 from the germline V gene are SGHTA and FQGNSA. Trimming took 5 bases from V and 3 from J; bases not matched to a gene: 9. The CDR3 spans 15 residues. In DNA form, the CDR3 reads TGTGCCAGCAGCCCGTCCGGGACAGCAGACTATGGCTACACCTTC. Encoded protein: CASSPSGTADYGYTF.

This chain uses TRBV7-3 with TRBJ2-2, with D uncertain. There are 16 residues in the CDR3. Deletions cut 2 bases from V and 4 bases from J, with 14 bases between. Germline CDR1 reads SGHTA; CDR2 reads FQGTGA. CDR3 region: CASSLLSGLGTGELFF. The CDR3 nucleotides are TGTGCCAGCAGCTTATTATCTGGGTTGGGCACCGGGGAGCTGTTTTTT. The full variable domain, its missing parts supplied by reference TRBV7-3 and TRBJ2-2, is GAGVSQTPSNKVTEKGKYVELRCDPISGHTALYWYRQSLGQGPEFLIYFQGTGAADDSGLPNDRFFAVRPEGSVSTLKIQRTERGDSAVYLCASSLLSGLGTGELFFGEGSRLTVL.

The chain joins TRBV4-1 to TRBJ2-5; tentatively, D is TRBD1 or TRBD2 (5 bases each). This CDR3 is 15 amino acids long. Germline values: CDR1 MGHRA, CDR2 YSYEKL. Trimming cost V 1 base and J 4 bases, with 13 bases left between them. The CDR3 DNA sequence: TGCGCCAGCAGCCAAGTGGTTTACGGGGCAGAGACCCAGTACTTC. Its protein is CASSQVVYGAETQYF.

The chain uses TRBV27 and TRBJ1-2; TRBD1 matches 7 bases. Germline values: CDR1 MNHEY, CDR2 SMNVEV (reference sequence). The CDR3 consists of 16 residues. J lost 4 bases, V lost 0 bases, and 8 bases had no gene match. The CDR3 region is CASSLSPLTGSYGYTF. Written as DNA, the CDR3 is TGTGCCAGCAGTTTATCCCCTTTGACAGGGAGCTATGGCTACACCTTC.

Only one count was recorded for this clonotype. In DNA, the CDR3 is TGTGCCAGCAGCTTAGTAGGGAGGCAGTTCTTC. Its protein is CASSLVGRQFF. This chain uses TRBV7-2 with TRBJ2-1; perhaps TRBD2 as D (5 bases). Germline V CDR1 and CDR2: SGHTA, FQGNSA. CDR3 length equals 11 residues. V was clipped by 1 base and J by 12 bases, with 7 bases between them.

J is TRBJ2-4 and V is TRBV3-1; D ambiguous. The tail of the sequence fits TRBJ2-7 better, so the J call may be wrong. Germline V gives CDR1 LGHDT, CDR2 YNNKEL (reference sequence). This CDR3 region has 13 residues. The CDR3 bases are TGTGCCAGCAGCCGATTGGAATCCTACGAGCAGTACTTC. Protein product: CASSRLESYEQYF.

This chain joins TRBV6-5 and TRBJ2-7; 9 nucleotides agree with TRBD2. CDR3 size: 15 residues. CDR1 and CDR2 (germline): MNHEY, SVGAGI. Trimming cost V 4 bases and J 2 bases; bases outside gene matches: 6. CDR3 nucleotide sequence: TGTGCCAGCAGTTCCATAGCGGGGGACACCTACGAGCAGTACTTC. Translated, it gives CASSSIAGDTYEQYF.

The genes are TRBV12-3 or TRBV12-4 and TRBJ1-4; D remains unclear. The CDR3 has 14 residues. V dropped 4 bases and J dropped 8 bases, with 14 bases sitting between them. The CDR3 coding sequence is TGTGCCAGCAGTTCGGAGAGACTGCGCGAAAAACTGTTTTTT. It codes for CASSSERLREKLFF.

The chain uses TRBV6-2 or TRBV6-3 and TRBJ2-5; TRBD2 agrees at 10 bases. This CDR3 is 14 amino acids long. Per the germline V gene, CDR1 is MNHEY and CDR2 is SVGEGT. J gave up 4 bases and V 7 bases, and 6 bases lay outside the gene matches. CDR3 protein: CASNKLAGSETQYF. CDR3 coding DNA: TGTGCCAGCAATAAACTAGCGGGGTCAGAGACCCAGTACTTC.

This chain connects TRBV9 to TRBJ2-1, with unresolved D. Trimming took off 3 bases at V and 3 bases at J, with 7 bases between the two ends. Germline CDR1 is SGDLS and CDR2 is YYNGEE. CDR3 length: 13 residues. CDR3: CASSGTDYNEQFF. The CDR3 DNA reads as TGTGCCAGCAGCGGAACAGACTACAATGAGCAGTTCTTC.

This clonotype was seen only once. Relative to the germline gene, one junction end is altered; a read error may explain this. J is TRBJ2-4 and V is TRBV15, with 7 bases that match TRBD2. CDR3 length: 17 residues. CDR1 and CDR2 from the germline V gene are LNHNV and YYDKDF (reference sequence). The CDR3 protein is CASSSSITAGLKNIQYF. The CDR3 nucleotides are TGTGCCTCCAGCAGTAGTATAACAGCGGGACTCAAAAACATTCAGTACTTC.

This clonotype occurred a few times. The chain couples TRBV29-1 to TRBJ2-1, with D unclear. V was trimmed by 4 bases and J by 7 bases, leaving 5 bases between them. Germline V lookup: CDR1 SQVTM, CDR2 ANQGSEA. This CDR3 is 10 amino acids long. The chain's CDR3 is CSVGENEQFF. The CDR3 nucleotides are TGCAGCGTTGGGGAAAATGAGCAGTTCTTC.

The genes are TRBV6-5 and TRBJ2-7; D unclear. Germline CDR1 is MNHEY and CDR2 is SVGAGI. The CDR3 runs 12 residues. CDR3 DNA sequence: TGTGCTACCCGTAGGAGCTCCTACGAGCAGTACTTC. It yields the protein CATRRSSYEQYF.

As regards this clonotype: A single base separates this from a much larger clone, so it may be a read error. The rearrangement joins TRBV3-1 to TRBJ2-6; no reliable D call. CDR1 is LGHDT and CDR2 is YNNKEL in the germline V gene (reference sequence). This CDR3 spans 17 amino acids. The CDR3 here is CASSQEAGLSGVNVLTF. The CDR3 DNA reads as TGTGCCAGCAGCCAAGAAGCAGGCCTCTCTGGGGTCAACGTCCTGACTTTC.

J is TRBJ2-2 and V is TRBV12-3 or TRBV12-4; D may correspond to TRBD1 or TRBD2 (5 bases each). The germline V and J ends were trimmed by 2 bases and 5 bases, with 18 bases remaining between them. The CDR3 length is 17 residues. The CDR3 nucleotides are TGTGCCAGCAGTTTATCCCTAGGCAGGGAGTATACCGGGGAGCTGTTTTTT. The encoded protein is CASSLSLGREYTGELFF.

This clonotype was counted a few times. The chain has TRBV6-1 and TRBJ2-5, with TRBD1 identical over 7 bases. The CDR3 has 16 residues. After removal of 7 bases from V and 1 base from J, the junction contained 12 bases not matched to a gene. From germline, CDR1 is MNHNS and CDR2 SASEGT. Here the CDR3 reads CASTHDSGQVQETQYF. CDR3 DNA sequence: TGTGCCAGCACACACGACTCAGGACAGGTCCAAGAGACCCAGTACTTC.

The rearrangement joins TRBV11-1 to TRBJ2-5, with 7 bases identical to TRBD1. V lost 5 bases to trimming and J lost 5 bases; unmatched junction nucleotides: 5. This CDR3 is 13 amino acids long. Germline V gives CDR1 SGHAT, CDR2 FQDESV (reference sequence). CDR3 residues: CASSVTGWETQYF. Here the CDR3 DNA reads TGTGCCAGCAGCGTGACAGGGTGGGAGACCCAGTACTTC.

This rearrangement joins TRBV6-2 or TRBV6-3 to TRBJ2-1; D unresolved. Trimming left V 5 bases short and J 12 bases short, with 17 bases between. CDR1 and CDR2 from the germline V gene are MNHEY and SVGEGT. CDR3 length: 13 amino acids. In DNA, the CDR3 is TGTGCCAGCAGTACCCATCGGACCAACTCGCAGTTCTTC. Amino acids: CASSTHRTNSQFF.

This clonotype was observed a handful of times. This sequence joins TRBV9 and TRBJ2-5, with 7 bases lining up with TRBD1. This CDR3 is built from 14 residues. V shed 3 bases, J shed 1 base, and the junction held 3 bases outside the gene matches. Germline CDR1 reads SGDLS; CDR2 reads YYNGEE. The CDR3 DNA sequence: TGTGCCAGCAGCGCCGGGACAGCCCAAGAGACCCAGTACTTC. Translating it yields CASSAGTAQETQYF.

V gene TRBV6-2 or TRBV6-3 combines with J gene TRBJ1-2; possible D gene TRBD1, 5 bases. V was clipped by 4 bases and J by 8 bases, with 8 bases between them. Germline-derived CDR1 and CDR2 are MNHEY and SVGEGT. This CDR3 has 11 amino acids. CDR3 coding DNA: TGTGCCAGCAGTTTCAGGGACGGCTACACCTTC. Its protein is CASSFRDGYTF.

The rearrangement links TRBV4-3 to TRBJ1-4; possibly TRBD1 for D (5 bases). The CDR3 sequence is 16 residues long. The germline V gene has CDR1 LGHNA and CDR2 YSLEER. The germline V and J ends were trimmed by 1 base and 5 bases, with 14 bases remaining between them. As DNA, the CDR3 is TGCGCCAGCAGCCAAGGAAAGGGGCAGAGGAATGAAAAACTGTTTTTT. Its protein product is CASSQGKGQRNEKLFF.

The rearrangement links TRBV11-1 to TRBJ2-1; TRBD1 is a possible D gene (6 bases). This CDR3 region has 16 residues. Germline CDR1 is SGHAT and CDR2 is FQDESV (reference sequence). Trimming took off 5 bases at V and 10 bases at J, with 24 bases between the two ends. CDR3 sequence reads: CASSPSHGGLWGEQFF. CDR3 bases: TGTGCCAGCAGCCCAAGCCATGGGGGCCTATGGGGCGAGCAGTTCTTC.

The CDR3 here is CASSRGGGNSYEQYF. CDR3 sequence (DNA): TGTGCCAGCAGCCGAGGCGGGGGGAACTCCTACGAGCAGTACTTC. This chain links TRBV7-2 with TRBJ2-7, with 8 bases fitting TRBD2. Germline CDR1 is SGHTA and CDR2 is FQGNSA. This CDR3 comprises 15 residues. V lost 5 bases, J lost 0 bases, and 6 bases stayed unmatched.

The chain employs TRBV11-2 and TRBJ2-3; TRBD2 agrees at 12 bases. J gave up 2 bases and V 3 bases, and 12 bases lay outside the gene matches. CDR3 size: 19 residues. CDR1 SGHAT and CDR2 FQNNGV come from the germline V gene. The CDR3 coding sequence is TGTGCCAGCAGCTTCCCAACCACGACTAGCGGGGGACTCACAGATACGCAGTATTTT. This gives the protein CASSFPTTTSGGLTDTQYF.

V usage is TRBV6-6 and J usage is TRBJ2-7; the D is unclear. The J call may be incorrect, as the DNA end agrees better with TRBJ2-5. The CDR3 is made up of 11 amino acids. In germline, CDR1 is MNHNY, CDR2 SVGAGI (reference sequence). The CDR3 bases are TGTGCCAGCATGTCCTTAGAGACCCAGTACTTC. It encodes CASMSLETQYF.

The rearrangement joins TRBV4-1 to TRBJ2-7; 11 bases align to TRBD1. CDR3 length: 15 amino acids. CDR1 MGHRA and CDR2 YSYEKL come from the germline V gene. V shed 3 bases and J 3 bases; nucleotides not matched to a gene: 4. CDR3 nucleotides: TGCGCCAGCAGCCAGCCCGGGACAGGGGGCTACGAGCAGTACTTC. Protein: CASSQPGTGGYEQYF.